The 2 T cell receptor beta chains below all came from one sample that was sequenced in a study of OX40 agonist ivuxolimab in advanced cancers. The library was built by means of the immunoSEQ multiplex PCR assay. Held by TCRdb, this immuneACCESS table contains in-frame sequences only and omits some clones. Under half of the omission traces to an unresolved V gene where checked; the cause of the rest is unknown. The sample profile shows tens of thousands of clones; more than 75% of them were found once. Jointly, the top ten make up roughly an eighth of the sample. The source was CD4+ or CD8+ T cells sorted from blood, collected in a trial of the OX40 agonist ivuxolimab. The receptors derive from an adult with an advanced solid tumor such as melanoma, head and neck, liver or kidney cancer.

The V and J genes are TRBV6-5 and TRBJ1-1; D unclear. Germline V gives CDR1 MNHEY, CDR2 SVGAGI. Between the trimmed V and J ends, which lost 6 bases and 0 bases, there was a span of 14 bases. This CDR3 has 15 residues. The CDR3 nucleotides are TGTGCCAGCAGCCACGGGCGCCTCATGAACACTGAAGCTTTCTTT. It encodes CASSHGRLMNTEAFF.

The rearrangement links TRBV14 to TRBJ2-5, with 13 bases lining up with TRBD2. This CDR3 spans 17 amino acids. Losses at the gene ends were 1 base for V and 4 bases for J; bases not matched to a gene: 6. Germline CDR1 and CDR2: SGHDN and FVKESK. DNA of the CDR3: TGTGCCAGCAGCCAAGGACTAGCGGGAGGTTCAAGAGAGACCCAGTACTTC. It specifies CASSQGLAGGSRETQYF.